Sequencing of this TCR beta chain was carried out in a study of patients and donors after allogeneic stem cell transplantation. Germline V gene lookup returns CDR1 MNHEY and CDR2 SVGEGT. The CDR3 is made up of 15 amino acids. V shed 6 bases and J shed 2 bases, with 16 bases lying between them. MiXCR, applied by TCRdb to the RT-PCR reads, yields one record per CDR3 protein. Of roughly 960,000 distinct CDR3 sequences listed, 15% to 20% are singletons. This clonotype showed up just a few times. The receptor was isolated from a human donor who was either an allogeneic HSCT recipient or a stem cell or donor lymphocyte infusion donor (not recorded which). It is not recorded whose cells these are; they may come from a transplant donor. Input material: blood, either unsorted or a sorted T cell fraction (not recorded which). The gene calls are TRBV6-2 or TRBV6-3 and TRBJ2-5, with a tentative D call TRBD2 (6 bases). CDR3 nucleotides: TGTGCCAGCAGGAAACTCCGGGAGCCGCAAGAGACCCAGTACTTC. Protein sequence: CASRKLREPQETQYF.